One sample yielded the 25 T cell receptor beta chains listed below, sequenced in a study of CD8 T cells in Susac syndrome. Random hexamers were used to reverse transcribe an amount of roughly 0.5 to 1 ug RNA. TCRdb re-analysed the immunoSEQ multiplex PCR reads in MiXCR, keeping a single row per CDR3 protein. Of about 200,000 distinct CDR3 sequences in the sample, around nine tenths were seen once. Sequenced input: CD8+ T cells from PBMCs. The receptor set was obtained from a human donor with multiple sclerosis.

The chain joins TRBV27 to TRBJ2-7; weak D call: TRBD2 (6 bases). The V and J ends lost 0 bases and 4 bases respectively, with 22 bases between them. This CDR3 spans 18 amino acids. Germline V gives CDR1 MNHEY, CDR2 SMNVEV (reference sequence). CDR3 coding DNA: TGTGCCAGCAGTTTATCTTTTGTAGTTGGCGGGGACCCTTACGAGCAGTACTTC. Residues: CASSLSFVVGGDPYEQYF.

The rearrangement links TRBV19 to TRBJ2-3, with D unresolved. In germline, CDR1 is LNHDA, CDR2 SQIVND (reference sequence). The CDR3 loop spans 14 amino acids. Trimming took off 5 bases at V and 0 bases at J, with 9 bases between the two ends. The CDR3 coding sequence is TGTGCCAGTAGTTCCCGATATAGCACAGATACGCAGTATTTT. Its translation: CASSSRYSTDTQYF.

This chain connects TRBV4-3 to TRBJ2-1; 10 nucleotides line up with TRBD2. The ends lost 5 bases at V and 6 bases at J; junction bases unmatched: 22. The germline gives CDR1 LGHNA, CDR2 YSLEER. CDR3 length: 20 amino acids. CDR3 in DNA: TGCGCCAGCAGCTACAAGTATGAAGGACTAGCGGACCAGTGGGCCAATGAGCAGTTCTTC. Protein product: CASSYKYEGLADQWANEQFF.

The CDR3 protein is CASSQDIDETGSDEQYF. The CDR3 nucleotides are TGCGCCAGCAGCCAAGATATTGACGAGACAGGGAGCGACGAGCAGTACTTC. The V and J genes are TRBV4-3 and TRBJ2-7; 7 positions match TRBD1. This CDR3 has 17 amino acids. The J segment lost 5 bases and the V segment lost 0 bases, leaving 13 bases of the junction unmatched. The germline V gene encodes CDR1 LGHNA and CDR2 YSLEER.

The CDR3 sequence is CAWMRLGEQYF. The CDR3 DNA sequence: TGTGCCTGGATGAGGCTGGGCGAGCAGTACTTC. This chain links TRBV30 with TRBJ2-7, with no clear D. Between the trimmed V and J ends, which lost 4 bases and 6 bases, there was a span of 10 bases. The CDR3 contains 11 residues. The germline gives CDR1 GTSNPN, CDR2 SVGIG (reference sequence). Full variable domain (missing parts from reference TRBV30 and TRBJ2-7): SQTIHQWPATLVQPVGSPLSLECTVEGTSNPNLYWYRQAAGRGLQLLFYSVGIGQISSEVPQNLSASRPQDRQFILSSKKLLLSDSGFYLCAWMRLGEQYFGPGTRLTVT.

The chain joins TRBV24-1 to TRBJ2-2, with D unclear. The CDR3 is 15 residues long. Germline-derived CDR1 and CDR2 are KGHDR and SFDVKD. V was trimmed by 0 bases and J by 6 bases, leaving 10 bases between them. The CDR3 here is CATSDLDPSAGELFF. The CDR3 region has the DNA TGTGCCACCAGTGATTTGGACCCTTCGGCCGGGGAGCTGTTTTTT.

The chain is built from TRBV3-1 and TRBJ2-5, with D perhaps TRBD1 (5 bases). CDR3 length equals 16 residues. CDR1 is LGHDT and CDR2 is YNNKEL in the germline V gene (reference sequence). The V end was cut by 0 bases, the J end by 5 bases, with 16 bases between. CDR3 protein: CASSQEGRSTLETQYF. Here the CDR3 DNA reads TGTGCCAGCAGCCAAGAGGGGCGCTCGACTTTGGAGACCCAGTACTTC.

The chain employs TRBV7-2 and TRBJ2-7; D not resolved. V shed 3 bases and J shed 3 bases, with 15 bases lying between them. Germline V gives CDR1 SGHTA, CDR2 FQGNSA. The CDR3 is 15 residues long. CDR3 DNA: TGTGCCAGCAGCTTTGCCCCGACTGGATACTACGAGCAGTACTTC. This codes for CASSFAPTGYYEQYF. The complete variable domain, with remaining parts taken from reference TRBV7-2 and TRBJ2-7, reads GAGVSQSPSNKVTEKGKDVELRCDPISGHTALYWYRQSLGQGLEFLIYFQGNSAPDKSGLPSDRFSAERTGGSVSTLTIQRTQQEDSAVYLCASSFAPTGYYEQYFGPGTRLTVT.

This clonotype was detected once. This sequence joins TRBV19 and TRBJ1-1; no definite D call. V lost 5 bases and J 4 bases, leaving 8 bases between the germline ends. Germline V gives CDR1 LNHDA, CDR2 SQIVND (reference sequence). CDR3 length: 12 residues. The CDR3 nucleotides read TGTGCCAGTAGTCTAGCGAGCACTGAAGCTTTCTTT. Its protein product is CASSLASTEAFF.

The rearrangement links TRBV28 to TRBJ1-2; D is ambiguous. The CDR3 is 14 amino acids. Germline CDR1 is MDHEN and CDR2 is SYDVKM. V was shortened by 3 bases and J by 2 bases, with 10 bases between the two germline ends. The CDR3 spells CASSFLQWNYGYTF. In DNA form, the CDR3 reads TGTGCCAGCAGTTTCCTACAGTGGAACTATGGCTACACCTTC.

V gene TRBV3-1 combines with J gene TRBJ2-7, with D maybe TRBD2 (6 bases). The V gene lost 0 bases and the J gene lost 2 bases, with 17 bases spanning the gap. Germline assignment: CDR1 LGHDT and CDR2 YNNKEL (reference sequence). This CDR3 has 17 residues. CDR3 in amino acids: CASSQDKRSGITYEQYF. Here the CDR3 DNA reads TGTGCCAGCAGCCAAGATAAGCGTAGCGGCATAACCTACGAGCAGTACTTC.

CDR3 sequence (DNA): TGTGCCAGCAGTCGGGACAGGGGGGGCTACGAGCAGTACTTC. It encodes CASSRDRGGYEQYF. The chain employs TRBV6-6 and TRBJ2-7; 11 bases map to TRBD1. CDR1 is MNHNY, CDR2 SVGAGI, per germline (reference sequence). The trim removed 5 bases at V and 3 bases at J, leaving 3 bases unmatched. This CDR3 contains 14 residues.

DNA for the CDR3: TGCAGCGTTGAAGCCCGCTCGGGGTCCTACGAGCAGTACTTC. This gives the protein CSVEARSGSYEQYF. The chain couples TRBV29-1 to TRBJ2-7; D possibly corresponds to TRBD2 (5 bases). The V end lost 1 base, the J end lost 1 base, and 11 bases lay between the germline ends. Germline V CDR1 and CDR2: SQVTM, ANQGSEA. This CDR3 is built from 14 residues.

This clonotype was seen only once. J is TRBJ1-4 and V is TRBV7-8, with D unresolved. V lost 5 bases to trimming and J lost 3 bases, with 13 bases between them. CDR1 is SGHVS, CDR2 FQNEAQ, per germline. The CDR3 is 15 amino acids. The CDR3 DNA reads TGTGCCAGCAGCCCCCCAGGTCGGGCTAATGAAAAACTGTTTTTT. This sequence encodes CASSPPGRANEKLFF.

V usage is TRBV30 and J usage is TRBJ2-7; D not certain. Germline assignment: CDR1 GTSNPN and CDR2 SVGIG (reference sequence). Trimming removed 4 bases from V and 2 bases from J, with 12 bases in between. This CDR3 has 13 amino acids. The CDR3 DNA reads TGTGCCTGGACTGCGACTCACCCCTACGAGCAGTACTTC. Its protein is CAWTATHPYEQYF.

The chain couples TRBV27 to TRBJ1-1; 10 nucleotides line up with TRBD1. The ends lost 4 bases at V and 6 bases at J; junction bases unmatched: 8. This CDR3 comprises 15 residues. The germline V gene encodes CDR1 MNHEY and CDR2 SMNVEV (reference sequence). The CDR3 region is CASSSDRGLRAEAFF. CDR3 in DNA: TGTGCCAGCAGTTCCGACAGGGGGCTTAGGGCTGAAGCTTTCTTT.

V is TRBV3-1 and J is TRBJ2-1; no reliable D call. Germline assignment: CDR1 LGHDT and CDR2 YNNKEL (reference sequence). The CDR3 is 13 residues long. Trimming removed 0 bases at V and 15 bases at J, with 15 bases between. The CDR3 loop is CASSQDRAVDTFF. For the CDR3, the DNA is TGTGCCAGCAGCCAAGATAGGGCGGTGGATACGTTCTTC.

The rearrangement uses TRBV13 and TRBJ1-2; 8 bases match TRBD1. The CDR3 covers 14 residues. Trimming took 0 bases from V and 6 from J; bases not matched to a gene: 3. In germline, CDR1 is PRHDT, CDR2 FYEKMQ (reference sequence). The CDR3 DNA sequence: TGTGCCAGCAGCTTAGGACAGGGGGAGGATGGCTACACCTTC. Translated: CASSLGQGEDGYTF.

The chain has TRBV7-8 and TRBJ2-3; unclear D gene. This CDR3 spans 12 amino acids. The V gene's germline CDR1 is SGHVS and CDR2 FQNEAQ. Trimming cost V 4 bases and J 5 bases, with 7 bases left between them. The CDR3 reads CASSWKLDTQYF. CDR3 DNA: TGTGCCAGCAGCTGGAAACTAGATACGCAGTATTTT. The variable domain in full, with the rest retrieved from reference TRBV7-8 and TRBJ2-3, is GAGVSQSPRYKVAKRGQDVALRCDPISGHVSLFWYQQALGQGPEFLTYFQNEAQLDKSGLPSDRFFAERPEGSVSTLKIQRTQQEDSAVYLCASSWKLDTQYFGPGTRLTVL.

This chain links TRBV7-9 with TRBJ1-4; D not resolved. The germline V and J ends were trimmed by 1 base and 5 bases, with 8 bases remaining between them. The CDR3 consists of 14 residues. From germline, CDR1 is SEHNR and CDR2 FQNEAQ (reference sequence). The CDR3 loop reads CASSLGQENEKLFF. The CDR3 DNA reads as TGTGCCAGCAGCTTAGGCCAGGAAAATGAAAAACTGTTTTTT.

The rearrangement joins TRBV2 to TRBJ1-2; no clear D gene. Germline-derived CDR1 and CDR2 are SNHLY and FYNNEI. This CDR3 contains 12 residues. Trimming left V 8 bases short and J 3 bases short, with 10 bases between. DNA of the CDR3: TGTGCCAGCGAAATTAGGGACTATGGCTACACCTTC. Protein: CASEIRDYGYTF.

CDR3 DNA sequence: TGTGCCAGCAGTTACACCCTAGCGGGGGCAATGACGAACACCGGGGAGCTGTTTTTT. Translation gives CASSYTLAGAMTNTGELFF. The J gene is TRBJ2-2, the V gene TRBV6-2 or TRBV6-3, with 10 positions matching TRBD2. CDR1 MNHEY and CDR2 SVGEGT come from the germline V gene. With V trimmed by 2 bases and J by 0 bases, 9 bases remained unmatched. This CDR3 has 19 residues.

The J gene is TRBJ2-5, the V gene TRBV14; 7 bases are shared with TRBD1. There are 15 residues in the CDR3. V dropped 1 base and J dropped 4; count of bases not matched to a gene: 6. Per germline, CDR1 SGHDN and CDR2 FVKESK. The CDR3: CASSQGDRARETQYF. The DNA for the CDR3 is TGTGCCAGCAGCCAAGGCGACAGGGCCAGAGAGACCCAGTACTTC.

The rearrangement links TRBV5-4 to TRBJ2-7; D assignment may be TRBD1 or TRBD2 (5 bases each). Trimming removed 4 bases at V and 4 bases at J, with 15 bases between. CDR3 length: 14 amino acids. Germline CDR1 SGHNT, CDR2 YYREEE (reference sequence). Written as DNA, the CDR3 is TGTGCCAGCAGCATCGAGGGGAGCTGGTACGAGCAGTACTTC. Amino acids: CASSIEGSWYEQYF.

The chain carries TRBV12-3 or TRBV12-4 and TRBJ1-2, with 7 bases identical to TRBD1. The CDR3 covers 16 residues. The V segment lost 6 bases and the J segment 4 bases; nucleotides outside the gene matches: 14. The CDR3 coding sequence is TGTGCCAGCAGAACATCCGCTGACAGGGTGGGCTATGGCTACACCTTC. This translates into CASRTSADRVGYGYTF.